This entry is about one T cell receptor (beta chain). The sample originates from a study of Graves' ophthalmopathy and Graves' hyperthyroidism. Amplified material comprised TCR beta CDR3 regions derived from RNA transcripts. Amplification began with first-round RT-PCR using HTBI primers, then second-round multiplex PCR was performed. TCRdb re-called the multiplex PCR reads through MiXCR, storing one row per CDR3 protein. The sample has some 240,000 distinct CDR3 sequences, around 45% seen once. Germline assignment: CDR1 SGHTA and CDR2 FQGNSA. The CDR3 totals 14 residues. V was clipped by 1 base and J by 9 bases; unmatched bases: 6.

The receptor comes from an adult man with Graves' ophthalmopathy. The chain uses TRBV7-2 and TRBJ1-3; 7 nucleotides line up with TRBD1. The sequenced sample was peripheral blood. For the CDR3, the DNA is TGTGCCAGCAGCTTAGGCCAGGGGGAAGGCACCATATATTTT. It codes for CASSLGQGEGTIYF. Variable domain in full (rest from reference TRBV7-2 and TRBJ1-3): GAGVSQSPSNKVTEKGKDVELRCDPISGHTALYWYRQSLGQGLEFLIYFQGNSAPDKSGLPSDRFSAERTGGSVSTLTIQRTQQEDSAVYLCASSLGQGEGTIYFGEGSWLTVV.